The 29 T cell receptor beta chains below all came from one sample that was sequenced in a study of CD8 T cells in ankylosing spondylitis. General study points: What seemed typical of ankylosing spondylitis blood was a TCR beta motif built from 8 or 9 highly homologous variants.

Their antigens are not known. TCRdb re-called the 5' RACE reads through MiXCR, storing one row per CDR3 protein. The table shows about 700,000 distinct CDR3 sequences, with around a fifth occurring only once. The sample was blood, either unsorted or a sorted T cell fraction (not recorded which). The receptor set was obtained from a male donor with ankylosing spondylitis.

The CDR3 bases are TGCGCCAGCAGCTCGGGGGTGGGGGCCCCCTCCTACAATGAGCAGTTCTTC. This codes for CASSSGVGAPSYNEQFF. The rearrangement uses TRBV5-1 and TRBJ2-1; D may match TRBD1 or TRBD2 (6 bases each). With 3 bases removed from V and 0 bases from J, the gap between germline ends came to 16 bases. CDR3 length: 17 residues. Germline values: CDR1 SGHRS, CDR2 YFSETQ.

This clonotype occurred a few times. V usage is TRBV12-5 and J usage is TRBJ2-3; 8 bases align to TRBD2. This CDR3 is built from 14 residues. J lost 4 bases, V lost 7 bases, and 7 bases had no gene match. Germline V gene data show CDR1 as LGHNT and CDR2 as FRNRAP. The CDR3 nucleotides are TGTGCTAGTGCCACACCAGCGGGGGCAGATACGCAGTATTTT. Translated, it gives CASATPAGADTQYF.

J is TRBJ1-5 and V is TRBV20-1; D gene ambiguous. The germline V gene has CDR1 DFQATT and CDR2 SNEGSKA (reference sequence). The CDR3 runs to 15 residues. Trimming pared 2 bases from V and 1 base from J, leaving 12 bases between. Here the CDR3 DNA reads TGCAGTGCTAGATCACACGGGGAAAGCAATCAGCCCCAGCATTTT. Translating it yields CSARSHGESNQPQHF.

This clonotype was detected only a few times. This sequence joins TRBV21-1 and TRBJ1-1; the D call of TRBD1 is as the table states it, not checked on the DNA. TRBV21-1 is described as a pseudogene. The CDR3 has 13 residues. This chain's CDR3 is CASREGANTEAFF. The CDR3 nucleotides are TGTGCCAGCAGGGAGGGGGCTAACACTGAAGCTTTCTTT.

This clonotype has only one observation. The chain couples TRBV5-6 to TRBJ1-2, with 9 bases that match TRBD1. The CDR3 runs to 14 residues. V lost 4 bases, J lost 5 bases, and 6 bases stayed unmatched. The V gene's germline CDR1 is SGHDT and CDR2 YYEEEE. The CDR3 protein is CASSPGTGRYGYTF. DNA of the CDR3: TGTGCCAGCAGCCCCGGGACAGGGCGATATGGCTACACCTTC.

The table lists this clonotype with a few counts. This chain uses TRBV20-1 with TRBJ1-5, with D possibly TRBD1 on 5 matching bases. From germline, CDR1 is DFQATT and CDR2 SNEGSKA (reference sequence). The CDR3 consists of 16 residues. The V end was cut by 3 bases, the J end by 3 bases, with 18 bases between. In nucleotides, the CDR3 is TGCAGTGCTAGGGATTTCCAGGGTTGGTACAATCAGCCCCAGCATTTT. It yields the protein CSARDFQGWYNQPQHF.

In its sample, this clonotype was seen once. The gene calls are TRBV12-3 or TRBV12-4 and TRBJ2-5, with TRBD2 matching 8 bases. J lost 7 bases, V lost 1 base, and 11 bases had no gene match. There are 16 residues in the CDR3. The CDR3 DNA reads TGTGCCAGCAGTTTAGGCCGGGTGGCGGGAGGCCGGACCCAGTACTTC. Translating it yields CASSLGRVAGGRTQYF.

The chain combines TRBV2 with TRBJ1-2; D gene ambiguous. The V and J ends lost 6 bases and 8 bases respectively, with 19 bases between them. Germline V CDR1 and CDR2: SNHLY, FYNNEI. The CDR3 covers 14 residues. For the CDR3, the DNA is TGTGCCAGCAGGGGCTGGGTTAGTGCGGGAGGCTACACCTTC. Protein sequence: CASRGWVSAGGYTF.

The CDR3 reads CASSIGYAEQFF. CDR3 nucleotides: TGTGCCAGCAGTATCGGGTACGCTGAGCAGTTCTTC. The chain links TRBV12-3 or TRBV12-4 to TRBJ2-1, with unresolved D. Trimming pared 5 bases from V and 9 bases from J, leaving 11 bases between. There are 12 residues in the CDR3.

The V gene is TRBV12-3 or TRBV12-4, the J gene TRBJ2-1; no definite D call. The CDR3 sequence is 11 residues long. V gave up 6 bases and J gave up 4 bases, with 4 bases separating them. The DNA for the CDR3 is TGTGCCAGCAGGGGGTACAATGAGCAGTTCTTC. It encodes CASRGYNEQFF.

This clonotype was detected only a few times. The chain joins TRBV7-9 to TRBJ2-7; D remains unclear. The CDR3 extends over 16 amino acids. The germline V and J ends were trimmed by 4 bases and 3 bases, with 19 bases remaining between them. Per the germline V gene, CDR1 is SEHNR and CDR2 is FQNEAQ (reference sequence). The CDR3 region has the DNA TGTGCCAGCAGCTCCAATAAGAAGGGCGATTACTACGAGCAGTACTTC. As protein: CASSSNKKGDYYEQYF. The full variable domain, rest sourced from reference TRBV7-9 and TRBJ2-7, is DTGVSQNPRHKITKRGQNVTFRCDPISEHNRLYWYRQTLGQGPEFLTYFQNEAQLEKSRLLSDRFSAERPKGSFSTLEIQRTEQGDSAMYLCASSSNKKGDYYEQYFGPGTRLTVT.

This clonotype showed up just a few times. The chain couples TRBV12-3 or TRBV12-4 to TRBJ1-1; D is unclear. The ends were cut back, 6 bases at V and 0 bases at J, with 11 bases in the middle. This CDR3 comprises 14 residues. CDR3 coding DNA: TGTGCCAGCAGGCCGCAGAGCATGAACACTGAAGCTTTCTTT. The encoded protein is CASRPQSMNTEAFF.

This clonotype was counted between two and nine times. This sequence joins TRBV6-2 or TRBV6-3 and TRBJ2-3; 11 bases are shared with TRBD2. CDR1 and CDR2 (germline): MNHEY, SVGEGT. V was pared by 6 bases and J by 8 bases, with 4 bases of the junction left unmatched. The CDR3 sequence is 13 residues long. The chain's CDR3 is CASSAGTSGTQYF. The DNA of the CDR3 is TGTGCCAGCAGCGCCGGGACTAGCGGTACGCAGTATTTT.

This clonotype came up many times. This chain joins TRBV27 and TRBJ2-7; TRBD1 matches 7 bases. V trimming: 2 bases; J trimming: 6 bases; junction bases outside the gene matches: 7. CDR1 is MNHEY, CDR2 SMNVEV, per germline (reference sequence). The CDR3 sequence is 14 residues long. The CDR3 DNA follows: TGTGCCAGCAGTTTAGACGCGAACAGGGGCGAGCAGTACTTC. As protein: CASSLDANRGEQYF.

The chain has TRBV7-8 and TRBJ2-1; a weak D match, TRBD2 (5 bases). CDR1 and CDR2 from the germline V gene are SGHVS and FQNEAQ. The CDR3 covers 17 residues. Trimming left V 5 bases short and J 5 bases short, with 22 bases between. The CDR3 nucleotides are TGTGCCAGCAGCACCAGACGGGAAGGTGGGGTTGACAATGAGCAGTTCTTC. Encoded protein: CASSTRREGGVDNEQFF.

This chain joins TRBV4-3 and TRBJ2-1; no reliable D call. Trimming stripped 2 bases from V and 5 bases from J, with 10 bases between. The CDR3 totals 14 residues. Germline V CDR1 and CDR2: LGHNA, YSLEER. The DNA for the CDR3 is TGCGCCAGCAGCCAAACGATAGGCGACAATGAGCAGTTCTTC. Its translation: CASSQTIGDNEQFF.

V gene TRBV24-1 combines with J gene TRBJ2-3; D remains unclear. In germline, CDR1 is KGHDR, CDR2 SFDVKD. This CDR3 comprises 15 residues. The V end lost 4 bases, the J end lost 0 bases, and 10 bases lay between the germline ends. The CDR3 is CATSDQRESTDTQYF. In DNA form, the CDR3 reads TGTGCCACCAGTGACCAAAGGGAAAGCACAGATACGCAGTATTTT.

The table lists this clonotype with a few counts. The rearrangement links TRBV19 to TRBJ2-2, with D hard to call. Trimming removed 1 base at V and 10 bases at J, with 13 bases between. Germline V gives CDR1 LNHDA, CDR2 SQIVND (reference sequence). This CDR3 comprises 14 residues. In DNA, the CDR3 is TGTGCCAGTAGTATAGGGACCGGCGGCACGGAGCTGTTTTTT. Translated: CASSIGTGGTELFF.

The chain has TRBV29-1 and TRBJ1-3, with TRBD1 identical over 8 bases. CDR1 is SQVTM, CDR2 ANQGSEA, per germline. The CDR3 is made up of 13 amino acids. J gave up 2 bases and V 6 bases, and 3 bases lay outside the gene matches. The CDR3 DNA reads TGCAGCGTGGCGACAGGGGCTGGAAACACCATATATTTT. Residues: CSVATGAGNTIYF.

The chain employs TRBV20-1 and TRBJ2-7; 8 positions match TRBD2. V dropped 0 bases and J dropped 6; count of bases not matched to a gene: 16. Germline CDR1 reads DFQATT; CDR2 reads SNEGSKA (reference sequence). The CDR3 totals 17 residues. The CDR3 loop is CSARDRIGVQREPEQYF. The CDR3 DNA follows: TGCAGTGCTAGAGATCGGATCGGAGTCCAGCGGGAGCCCGAGCAGTACTTC.

The chain recombines TRBV7-6 with TRBJ1-2; D is perhaps TRBD1 (5 bases). V was clipped by 0 bases and J by 8 bases, with 13 bases between them. The CDR3 is 14 residues long. Germline values: CDR1 SGHVS, CDR2 FNYEAQ. Here the CDR3 DNA reads TGTGCCAGCAGCTTAGCCCTCACCGGGGACGGCTACACCTTC. Translating gives CASSLALTGDGYTF.

This chain connects TRBV29-1 to TRBJ2-2; D is perhaps TRBD1 (6 bases). CDR3 size: 12 residues. The V end was cut by 7 bases, the J end by 5 bases, with 11 bases between. CDR1 is SQVTM, CDR2 ANQGSEA, per germline. The CDR3 DNA sequence: TGCAGCGGCCGTACAGGGACCGGGGAGCTGTTTTTT. It translates to CSGRTGTGELFF.

The J gene is TRBJ2-1, the V gene TRBV4-1, with D possibly TRBD2 on 6 matching bases. Germline CDR1 MGHRA, CDR2 YSYEKL. The CDR3 spans 16 residues. V shed 0 bases and J shed 7 bases, with 16 bases lying between them. The CDR3 loop reads CASSQDFGGVRNEQFF. CDR3 nucleotide sequence: TGCGCCAGCAGCCAAGACTTCGGAGGGGTACGGAATGAGCAGTTCTTC.

The V call is TRBV20-1, the J call TRBJ1-6, with D perhaps matching TRBD1 (5 bases). This CDR3 spans 15 amino acids. The germline V and J ends were trimmed by 0 bases and 3 bases, with 9 bases remaining between them. Germline lookup yields CDR1 DFQATT and CDR2 SNEGSKA (reference sequence). The CDR3 nucleotides are TGCAGTGCTAGAGATGGGGGTAACTATAATTCACCCCTCCACTTT. It yields the protein CSARDGGNYNSPLHF.

This clonotype came up a few times. The gene calls are TRBV20-1 and TRBJ2-1, with D possibly matching TRBD2 (5 bases). V was cut by 3 bases and J by 7 bases, with 19 bases left in between. The V gene's germline CDR1 is DFQATT and CDR2 SNEGSKA (reference sequence). This CDR3 comprises 15 residues. DNA of the CDR3: TGCAGTGCTAGGAGGGCCGGGTTCAAGGAAAATGAGCAGTTCTTC. Protein: CSARRAGFKENEQFF.

This sequence joins TRBV7-2 and TRBJ2-7, with unresolved D. This CDR3 has 13 amino acids. The V gene lost 1 base and the J gene lost 7 bases, with 11 bases spanning the gap. Germline V lookup: CDR1 SGHTA, CDR2 FQGNSA. CDR3 amino acids: CASSLDPLGEQYF. DNA for the CDR3: TGTGCCAGCAGCTTAGATCCCCTGGGTGAGCAGTACTTC.

This clonotype has only a few counts. This chain links TRBV5-1 with TRBJ2-1; 7 bases are a match to TRBD1. The germline CDR1 and CDR2 sequences are SGHRS and YFSETQ. CDR3 size: 15 residues. Unmatched junction bases numbered 9, after V lost 4 bases and J lost 5 bases. The DNA of the CDR3 is TGCGCCAGCAGCCTCGGGACAGCGATTAACAATGAGCAGTTCTTC. It codes for CASSLGTAINNEQFF. Full variable domain (remainder filled in from reference TRBV5-1 and TRBJ2-1): KAGVTQTPRYLIKTRGQQVTLSCSPISGHRSVSWYQQTPGQGLQFLFEYFSETQRNKGNFPGRFSGRQFSNSRSEMNVSTLELGDSALYLCASSLGTAINNEQFFGPGTRLTVL.

The genes are TRBV12-3 or TRBV12-4 and TRBJ1-5, with D possibly being TRBD1 (5 bases). The CDR3 has 13 residues. Trimming left V 6 bases short and J 4 bases short, with 10 bases between. CDR3 amino acids: CASSWRQNQPQHF. The CDR3 nucleotides read TGTGCCAGCAGCTGGAGACAGAATCAGCCCCAGCATTTT.

This clonotype was seen a few times. The chain is built from TRBV28 and TRBJ2-1, with D tentatively TRBD2 (6 bases). The CDR3 contains 15 residues. Trimming took 5 bases from V and 10 from J, leaving 21 bases between them. Germline values: CDR1 MDHEN, CDR2 SYDVKM. The CDR3 loop is CASSLSGLGGREQFF. The CDR3 coding sequence is TGTGCCAGCAGTCTCTCCGGCTTAGGTGGGAGGGAGCAGTTCTTC.